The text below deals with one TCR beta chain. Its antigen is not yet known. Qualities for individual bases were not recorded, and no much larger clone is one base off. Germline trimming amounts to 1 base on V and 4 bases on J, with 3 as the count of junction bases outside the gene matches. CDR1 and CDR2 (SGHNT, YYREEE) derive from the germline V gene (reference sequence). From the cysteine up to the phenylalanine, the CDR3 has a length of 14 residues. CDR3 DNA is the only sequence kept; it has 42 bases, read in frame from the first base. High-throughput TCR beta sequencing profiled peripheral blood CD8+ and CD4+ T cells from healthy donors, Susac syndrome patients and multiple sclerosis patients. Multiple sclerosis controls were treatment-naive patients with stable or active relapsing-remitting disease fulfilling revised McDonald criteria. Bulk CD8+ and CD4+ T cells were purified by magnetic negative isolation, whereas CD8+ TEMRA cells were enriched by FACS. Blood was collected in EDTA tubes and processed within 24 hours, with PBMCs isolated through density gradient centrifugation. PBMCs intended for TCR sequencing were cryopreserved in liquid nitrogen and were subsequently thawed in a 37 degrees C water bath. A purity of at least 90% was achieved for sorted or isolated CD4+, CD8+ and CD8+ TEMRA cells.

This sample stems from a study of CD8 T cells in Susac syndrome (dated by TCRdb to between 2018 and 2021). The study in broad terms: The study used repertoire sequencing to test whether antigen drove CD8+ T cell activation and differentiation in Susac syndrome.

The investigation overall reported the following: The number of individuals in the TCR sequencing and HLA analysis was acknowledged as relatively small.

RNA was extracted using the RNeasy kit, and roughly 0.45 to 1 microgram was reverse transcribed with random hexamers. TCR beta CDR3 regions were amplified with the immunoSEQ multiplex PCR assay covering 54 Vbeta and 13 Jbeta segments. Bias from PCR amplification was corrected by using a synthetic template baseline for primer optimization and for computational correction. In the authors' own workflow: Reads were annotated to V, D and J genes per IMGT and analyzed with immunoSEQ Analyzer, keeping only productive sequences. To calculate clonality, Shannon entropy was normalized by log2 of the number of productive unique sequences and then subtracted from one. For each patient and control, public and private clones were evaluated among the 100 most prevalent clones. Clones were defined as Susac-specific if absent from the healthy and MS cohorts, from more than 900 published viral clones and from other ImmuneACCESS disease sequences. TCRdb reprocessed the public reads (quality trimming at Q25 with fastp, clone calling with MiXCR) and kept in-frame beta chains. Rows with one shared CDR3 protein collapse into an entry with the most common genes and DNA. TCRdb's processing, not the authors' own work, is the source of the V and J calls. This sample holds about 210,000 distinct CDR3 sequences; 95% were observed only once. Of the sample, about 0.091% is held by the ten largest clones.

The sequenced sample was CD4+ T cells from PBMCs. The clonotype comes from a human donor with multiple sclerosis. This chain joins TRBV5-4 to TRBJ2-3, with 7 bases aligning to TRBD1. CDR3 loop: CASSLSQGADTQYF. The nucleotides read TGTGCCAGCAGCTTGTCGCAGGGGGCAGATACGCAGTATTTT.